This T cell receptor (beta chain) was sequenced for a study of blood T cell repertoires in COVID-19. In the study overall: Sources were T cells, B-cell-depleted T cells, or PBMCs; the material itself was cDNA or gDNA.

Sequencing was performed with immunoSEQ multiplex PCR; in TCRdb, only in-frame clones are kept and a portion is missing. The table lists roughly 110,000 clones, roughly 80% of them singletons. V was clipped by 10 bases and J by 5 bases, with 11 bases between them. The germline V gene has CDR1 ENHRY and CDR2 SYGVKD. This CDR3 spans 11 amino acids. The J gene is TRBJ1-1, the V gene TRBV10-3, with D possibly matching TRBD1 (5 bases). Source material: peripheral blood. The TCR comes from a man between 65 and 79 years old with acute or convalescent COVID-19. In DNA, the CDR3 is TGTGCCACCCACAGGATGACTGAAGCTTTCTTT. Encoded protein: CATHRMTEAFF.